The 4 T cell receptor beta chains below come from one sample, sequenced in a study of blood T cell repertoires in COVID-19. Sequencing was performed with immunoSEQ multiplex PCR; in TCRdb, only in-frame clones are kept and a portion is missing. Of about 170,000 clones listed, around 91% are singletons. Source material: PBMCs or T cells enriched from blood (not recorded which). Every receptor here comes from a young woman who had recovered from COVID-19.

The chain uses TRBV6-2 or TRBV6-3 and TRBJ2-7; possible D gene TRBD1, 5 bases. This CDR3 comprises 15 residues. Germline V gives CDR1 MNHEY, CDR2 SVGEGT. Trimming left V 2 bases short and J 0 bases short, with 11 bases between. The CDR3 loop reads CASSYDQGSSYEQYF. In DNA form, the CDR3 reads TGTGCCAGCAGTTACGATCAGGGTTCCTCCTACGAGCAGTACTTC.

The chain employs TRBV6-1 and TRBJ2-7; 10 positions match TRBD2. Per germline, CDR1 MNHNS and CDR2 SASEGT. The CDR3 totals 21 residues. Trimming removed 0 bases from V and 3 bases from J; junction bases left unmatched: 20. CDR3 protein: CASSEAGTSGNYVVYIYEQYF. In DNA, the CDR3 is TGTGCCAGCAGTGAAGCTGGTACTAGCGGGAATTACGTCGTATATATCTACGAGCAGTACTTC.

The chain has TRBV5-1 and TRBJ1-1; D may be TRBD1 (5 bases). The CDR3 spans 14 residues. V gave up 2 bases and J gave up 0 bases, with 8 bases separating them. CDR1 is SGHRS and CDR2 is YFSETQ in the germline V gene. This CDR3 reads CASSFDRLNTEAFF. Here the CDR3 DNA reads TGCGCCAGCAGCTTCGACAGACTGAACACTGAAGCTTTCTTT. The variable domain in full, completed from reference TRBV5-1 and TRBJ1-1, reads KAGVTQTPRYLIKTRGQQVTLSCSPISGHRSVSWYQQTPGQGLQFLFEYFSETQRNKGNFPGRFSGRQFSNSRSEMNVSTLELGDSALYLCASSFDRLNTEAFFGQGTRLTVV.

Only a few counts were recorded for this clone. The V and J genes are TRBV18 and TRBJ2-7; 9 bases are a match to TRBD2. The V and J ends lost 0 bases and 6 bases, in that order; junction bases with no gene match: 9. The CDR3 spans 16 residues. Germline assignment: CDR1 KGHSH and CDR2 LQKENI. The DNA of the CDR3 is TGTGCCAGCTCACCACCCCGGCGGGAGGGGATCGGCGAGCAGTACTTC. Protein: CASSPPRREGIGEQYF.